This section outlines one TCR beta chain sequence together with its context. The antigen is undetermined. This entry belongs to a study of graft-versus-host responses after intestinal transplantation. Study-wide context: Every transplant recipient was induced with anti-thymocyte globulin, then maintained on tacrolimus and steroids for about 3 years.

Lamina propria and intraepithelial lymphocytes were released by processing graft tissue. Study-level findings and limits: Present in recipient marrow, GvH clones included some that appeared first in ileum or blood.

V was cut by 3 bases and J by 7 bases, with 13 bases left in between. The CDR3 has 15 residues. Germline V gene data show CDR1 as MNHEY and CDR2 as SMNVEV (reference sequence). TCRdb's copy holds only in-frame clones and misses some; the assay was immunoSEQ multiplex PCR. The sample lists more than 50,000 clones; approximately 91% were seen once. The material was ileum tissue, obtained 350 to 400 days after transplant. The clonotype comes from a human patient who received an intestinal transplant, so some T cells may come from the graft donor. The chain joins TRBV27 to TRBJ1-6; D unclear. CDR3 loop: CASSFSLFLNSPLHF. The CDR3 DNA reads as TGTGCCAGCAGTTTTTCACTTTTCCTGAATTCACCCCTCCACTTT.